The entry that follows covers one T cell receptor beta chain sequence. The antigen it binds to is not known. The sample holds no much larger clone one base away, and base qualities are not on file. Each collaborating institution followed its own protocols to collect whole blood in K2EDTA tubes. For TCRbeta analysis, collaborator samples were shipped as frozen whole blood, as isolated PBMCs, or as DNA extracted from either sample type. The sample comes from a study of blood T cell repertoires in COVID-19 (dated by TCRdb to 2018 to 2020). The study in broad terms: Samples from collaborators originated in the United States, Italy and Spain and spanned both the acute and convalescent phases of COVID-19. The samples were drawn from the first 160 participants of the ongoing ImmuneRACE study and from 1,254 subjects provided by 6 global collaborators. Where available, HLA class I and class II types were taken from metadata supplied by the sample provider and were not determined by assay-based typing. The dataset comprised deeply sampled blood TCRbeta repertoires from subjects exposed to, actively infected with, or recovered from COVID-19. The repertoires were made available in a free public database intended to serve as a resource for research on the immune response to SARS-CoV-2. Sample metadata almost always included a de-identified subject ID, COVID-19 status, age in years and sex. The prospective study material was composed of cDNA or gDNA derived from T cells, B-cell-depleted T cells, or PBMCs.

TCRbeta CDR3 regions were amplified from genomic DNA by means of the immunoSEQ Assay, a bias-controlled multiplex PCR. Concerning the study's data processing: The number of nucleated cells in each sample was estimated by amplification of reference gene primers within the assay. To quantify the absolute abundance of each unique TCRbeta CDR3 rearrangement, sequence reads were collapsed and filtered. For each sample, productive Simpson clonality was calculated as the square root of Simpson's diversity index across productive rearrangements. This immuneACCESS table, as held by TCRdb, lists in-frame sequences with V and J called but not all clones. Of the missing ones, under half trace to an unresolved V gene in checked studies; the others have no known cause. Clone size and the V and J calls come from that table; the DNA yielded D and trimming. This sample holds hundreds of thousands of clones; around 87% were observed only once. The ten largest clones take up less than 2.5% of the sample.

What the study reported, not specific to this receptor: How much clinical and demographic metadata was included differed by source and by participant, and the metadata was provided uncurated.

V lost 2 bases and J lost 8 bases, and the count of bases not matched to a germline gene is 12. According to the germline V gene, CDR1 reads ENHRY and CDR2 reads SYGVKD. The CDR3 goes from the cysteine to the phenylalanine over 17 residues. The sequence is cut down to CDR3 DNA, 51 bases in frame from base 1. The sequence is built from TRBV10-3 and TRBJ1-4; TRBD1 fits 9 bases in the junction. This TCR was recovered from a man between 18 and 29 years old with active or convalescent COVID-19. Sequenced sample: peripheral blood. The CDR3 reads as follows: CAISENKPGQGREKLFF. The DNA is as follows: TGTGCCATCAGTGAGAATAAACCGGGACAGGGTCGCGAAAAACTGTTTTTT.